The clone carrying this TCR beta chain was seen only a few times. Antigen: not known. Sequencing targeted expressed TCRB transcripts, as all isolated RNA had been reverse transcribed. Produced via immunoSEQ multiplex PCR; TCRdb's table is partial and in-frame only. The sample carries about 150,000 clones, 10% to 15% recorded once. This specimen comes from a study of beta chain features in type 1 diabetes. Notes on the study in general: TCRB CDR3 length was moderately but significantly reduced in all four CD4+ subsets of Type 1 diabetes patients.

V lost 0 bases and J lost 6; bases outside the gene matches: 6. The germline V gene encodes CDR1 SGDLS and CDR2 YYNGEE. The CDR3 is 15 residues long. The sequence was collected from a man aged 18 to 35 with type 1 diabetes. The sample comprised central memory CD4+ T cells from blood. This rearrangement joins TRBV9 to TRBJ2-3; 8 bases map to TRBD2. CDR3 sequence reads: CASSVAGGEEDTQYF. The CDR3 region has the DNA TGTGCCAGCAGCGTAGCGGGGGGGGAGGAGGATACGCAGTATTTT.